Described below is a single T cell receptor (beta chain) sequence and its context. The antigen remains unidentified. This record comes from a study of cytomegalovirus exposure and HLA in healthy donors. CDR1 and CDR2 (germline): SGHNT, YENEEA. There are 14 residues in the CDR3. Trimming pared 5 bases from V and 1 base from J, leaving 12 bases between. Use of 60 Vbeta and 13 Jbeta primers characterized the PCR. Some clones are missing from TCRdb's copy, which holds only in-frame ones; the method was immunoSEQ multiplex PCR. Counted here are around 130,000 clones, around 80% occurring once; the ten biggest clones make up around 5%. Regarding the study as a whole: Previously analyzed data showed that most TCR beta V segments were productive at a frequency of about 87% or about 30%.

Material: PBMCs. The chain couples TRBV11-3 to TRBJ2-7; D is unclear. The source is a man aged 30-40 years in good health and CMV-seronegative. The CDR3 sequence is CASSPFPSSYEQYF. The DNA of the CDR3 is TGTGCCAGCAGCCCCTTCCCGAGTTCCTACGAGCAGTACTTC. The whole variable domain, filled in from reference TRBV11-3 and TRBJ2-7, reads EAGVVQSPRYKIIEKKQPVAFWCNPISGHNTLYWYLQNLGQGPELLIRYENEEAVDDSQLPKDRFSAERLKGVDSTLKIQPAELGDSAVYLCASSPFPSSYEQYFGPGTRLTVT.